A single sample gave rise to the 6 T cell receptor beta chains below, sequenced in a study of PD-1 blockade in classical Hodgkin lymphoma. Clones were sequenced by immunoSEQ multiplex PCR, and TCRdb holds only the in-frame ones, with some missing. The sample has tens of thousands of clones; under 95% are singletons. Exposure to brentuximab vedotin varied, and each patient had relapsed following autologous stem cell transplantation. Sequences were derived from peripheral blood mononuclear cells (PBMCs), sampled at baseline. These receptors were taken from a human donor with classical Hodgkin lymphoma.

The genes are TRBV7-9 and TRBJ1-1; the D gene is possibly TRBD1 (5 bases). This CDR3 spans 15 amino acids. Germline lookup yields CDR1 SEHNR and CDR2 FQNEAQ (reference sequence). V lost 1 base and J 5 bases, leaving 14 bases between the germline ends. CDR3 residues: CASSLDGVPGTEAFF. In nucleotides, the CDR3 is TGTGCCAGCAGCTTAGATGGGGTCCCAGGGACTGAAGCTTTCTTT.

V and J are TRBV5-1 and TRBJ2-1; 8 bases map to TRBD2. With 4 bases clipped from V and 1 base from J, the junction kept 4 bases outside the gene matches. CDR1 is SGHRS and CDR2 is YFSETQ in the germline V gene. This CDR3 contains 15 residues. CDR3 DNA: TGCGCCAGCAGCACGGGGGGGCTTTCCTACAATGAGCAGTTCTTC. Residues: CASSTGGLSYNEQFF.

J is TRBJ2-1 and V is TRBV6-1; TRBD2 matches at 13 bases. Germline CDR1 reads MNHNS; CDR2 reads SASEGT. The CDR3 is made up of 13 amino acids. V shed 11 bases and J 14 bases; nucleotides not matched to a gene: 12. The CDR3 nucleotides are TGTGCCGGACGGACTAGCGGGAGATTATCGGAGTTCTTC. Residues: CAGRTSGRLSEFF.

The chain employs TRBV4-2 and TRBJ2-3; no firm D call. Germline-derived CDR1 and CDR2 are LGHNA and YNFKEQ. V gave up 2 bases and J gave up 5 bases, with 8 bases separating them. The CDR3 sequence is 13 residues long. The chain's CDR3 is CASSQSGIDTQYF. DNA of the CDR3: TGTGCCAGCAGCCAATCTGGTATAGATACGCAGTATTTT.

The CDR3, as DNA: TGTGCCAGCAGCTTAGTTCCTCGGACTAGCGTTAACACCGGGGAGCTGTTTTTT. Translating it yields CASSLVPRTSVNTGELFF. V usage is TRBV11-2 and J usage is TRBJ2-2; 9 bases match TRBD2. Germline lookup yields CDR1 SGHAT and CDR2 FQNNGV. V lost 1 base and J lost 2; bases outside the gene matches: 8. This CDR3 is built from 18 residues.

The chain recombines TRBV4-2 with TRBJ2-7; possible D gene TRBD2, 6 bases. Germline CDR1 LGHNA, CDR2 YNFKEQ. This CDR3 spans 14 amino acids. V lost 0 bases and J 7 bases, leaving 13 bases between the germline ends. The DNA for the CDR3 is TGTGCCAGCAGCCAAGAGCTAGCGCCAGGGGAGCAGTACTTC. Protein product: CASSQELAPGEQYF.